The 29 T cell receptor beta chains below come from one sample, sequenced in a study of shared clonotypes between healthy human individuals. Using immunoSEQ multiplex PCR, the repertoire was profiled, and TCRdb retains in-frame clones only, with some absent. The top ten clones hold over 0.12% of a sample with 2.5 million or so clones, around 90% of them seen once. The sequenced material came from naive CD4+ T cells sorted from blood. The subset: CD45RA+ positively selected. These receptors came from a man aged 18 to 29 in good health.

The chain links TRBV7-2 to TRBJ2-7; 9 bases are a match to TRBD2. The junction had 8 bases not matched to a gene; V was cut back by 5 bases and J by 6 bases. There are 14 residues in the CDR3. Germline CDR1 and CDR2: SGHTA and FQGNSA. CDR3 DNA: TGTGCCAGCAGCCAACCGGGACTAGCTTTCGAGCAGTACTTC. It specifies CASSQPGLAFEQYF.

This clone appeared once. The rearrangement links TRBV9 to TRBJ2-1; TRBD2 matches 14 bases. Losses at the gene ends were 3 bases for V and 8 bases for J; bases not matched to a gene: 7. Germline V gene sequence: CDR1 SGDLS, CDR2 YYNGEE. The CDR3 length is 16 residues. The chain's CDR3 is CASSAAGLAGVYEQFF. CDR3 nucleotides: TGTGCCAGCAGCGCCGCGGGACTAGCGGGAGTGTATGAGCAGTTCTTC.

CDR3 amino acids: CASSVVRDTDTQYF. The CDR3 coding sequence is TGTGCCAGCAGCGTAGTTCGAGACACAGATACGCAGTATTTT. The chain combines TRBV9 with TRBJ2-3; D gene ambiguous. The CDR3 covers 14 residues. Trimming left V 0 bases short and J 2 bases short, with 7 bases between. Germline V gives CDR1 SGDLS, CDR2 YYNGEE.

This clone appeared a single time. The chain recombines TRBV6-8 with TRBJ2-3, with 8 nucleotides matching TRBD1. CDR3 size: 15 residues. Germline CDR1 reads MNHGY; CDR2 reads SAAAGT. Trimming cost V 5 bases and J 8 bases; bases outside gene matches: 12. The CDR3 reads CASSRDRGVGVTQYF. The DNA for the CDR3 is TGTGCCAGCAGTCGAGACAGGGGAGTAGGAGTTACGCAGTATTTT.

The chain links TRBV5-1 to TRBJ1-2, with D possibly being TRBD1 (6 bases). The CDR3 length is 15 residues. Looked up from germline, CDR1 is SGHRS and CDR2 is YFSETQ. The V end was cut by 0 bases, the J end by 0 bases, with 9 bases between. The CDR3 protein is CASSLAGAANYGYTF. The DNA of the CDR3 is TGCGCCAGCAGCTTGGCGGGGGCCGCTAACTATGGCTACACCTTC. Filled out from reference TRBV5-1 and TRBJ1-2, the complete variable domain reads KAGVTQTPRYLIKTRGQQVTLSCSPISGHRSVSWYQQTPGQGLQFLFEYFSETQRNKGNFPGRFSGRQFSNSRSEMNVSTLELGDSALYLCASSLAGAANYGYTFGSGTRLTVV.

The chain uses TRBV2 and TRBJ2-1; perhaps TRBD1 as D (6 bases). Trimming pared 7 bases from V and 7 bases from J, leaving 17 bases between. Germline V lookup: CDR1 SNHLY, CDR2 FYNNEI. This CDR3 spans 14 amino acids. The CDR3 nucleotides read TGTGCCAGCAAGGCAGGGGCGGTGAGGAATGAGCAGTTCTTC. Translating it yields CASKAGAVRNEQFF.

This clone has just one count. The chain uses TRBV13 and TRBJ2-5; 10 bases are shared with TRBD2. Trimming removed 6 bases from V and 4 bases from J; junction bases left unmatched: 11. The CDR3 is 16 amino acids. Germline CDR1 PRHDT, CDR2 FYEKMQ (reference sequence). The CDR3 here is CASRRSGGARLETQYF. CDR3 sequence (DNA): TGTGCCAGCAGAAGGAGCGGGGGGGCCCGGTTAGAGACCCAGTACTTC.

The CDR3 region is CASSQYRDYPYNEQFF. In nucleotides, the CDR3 is TGTGCCAGCAGTCAATACCGGGACTACCCCTACAATGAGCAGTTCTTC. The genes are TRBV27 and TRBJ2-1; 7 nucleotides agree with TRBD2. This CDR3 contains 16 residues. Unmatched junction bases numbered 9, after V lost 5 bases and J lost 2 bases. The germline gives CDR1 MNHEY, CDR2 SMNVEV (reference sequence).

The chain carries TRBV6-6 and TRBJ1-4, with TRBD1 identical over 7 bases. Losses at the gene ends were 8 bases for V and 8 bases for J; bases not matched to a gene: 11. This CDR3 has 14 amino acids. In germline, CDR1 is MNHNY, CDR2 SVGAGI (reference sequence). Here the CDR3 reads CASGPSDRAEKLFF. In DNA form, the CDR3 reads TGTGCCAGCGGACCCTCTGACAGGGCCGAAAAACTGTTTTTT.

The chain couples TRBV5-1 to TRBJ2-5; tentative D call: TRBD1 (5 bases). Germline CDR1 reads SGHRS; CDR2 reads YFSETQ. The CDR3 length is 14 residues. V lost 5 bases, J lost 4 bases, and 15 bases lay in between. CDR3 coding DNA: TGCGCCAGCAGGGGTCAGGGAATAGCAGAGACCCAGTACTTC. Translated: CASRGQGIAETQYF.

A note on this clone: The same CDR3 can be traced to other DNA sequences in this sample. CDR3 sequence reads: CASSLVGLADNEQFF. The CDR3 region has the DNA TGCGCCAGCAGCTTGGTGGGACTAGCTGACAATGAGCAGTTCTTC. This chain joins TRBV5-1 and TRBJ2-1; 9 positions match TRBD2. The ends lost 0 bases at V and 5 bases at J; junction bases unmatched: 3. This CDR3 region has 15 residues. Germline V CDR1 and CDR2: SGHRS, YFSETQ.

The CDR3 DNA follows: TGTGCCAGCAGCTTAGCTTTGGGACAGGTCGCCAGTCGGCCCCAGCATTTT. Protein: CASSLALGQVASRPQHF. The chain uses TRBV7-2 and TRBJ1-5; the match to TRBD1 covers 8 bases. There are 17 residues in the CDR3. Germline assignment: CDR1 SGHTA and CDR2 FQGNSA. The junction had 13 bases not matched to a gene; V was cut back by 0 bases and J by 9 bases.

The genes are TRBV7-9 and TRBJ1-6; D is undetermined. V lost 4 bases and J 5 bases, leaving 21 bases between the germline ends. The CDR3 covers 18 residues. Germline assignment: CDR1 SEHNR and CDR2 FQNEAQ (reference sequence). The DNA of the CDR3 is TGTGCCAGCAGCTCAAATAGCAATAGACTGGCCGATAATTCACCCCTCCACTTT. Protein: CASSSNSNRLADNSPLHF.

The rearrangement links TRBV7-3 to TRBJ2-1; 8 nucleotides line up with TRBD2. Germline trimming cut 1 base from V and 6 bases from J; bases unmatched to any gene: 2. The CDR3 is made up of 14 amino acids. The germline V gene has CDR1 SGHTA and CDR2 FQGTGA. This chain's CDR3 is CASSLSGGINEQFF. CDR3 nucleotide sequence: TGTGCCAGCAGCTTAAGCGGGGGGATCAATGAGCAGTTCTTC.

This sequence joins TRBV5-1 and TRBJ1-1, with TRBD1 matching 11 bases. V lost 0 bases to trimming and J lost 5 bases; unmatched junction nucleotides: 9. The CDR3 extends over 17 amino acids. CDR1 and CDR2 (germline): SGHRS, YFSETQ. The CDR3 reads CASSLAGPGQGVTEAFF. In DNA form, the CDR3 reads TGCGCCAGCAGCTTGGCCGGCCCGGGACAGGGGGTTACTGAAGCTTTCTTT.

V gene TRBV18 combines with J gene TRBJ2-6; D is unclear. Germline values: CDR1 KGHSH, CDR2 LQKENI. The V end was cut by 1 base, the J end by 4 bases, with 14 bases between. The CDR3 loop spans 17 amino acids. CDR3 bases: TGTGCCAGCTCACCACGCGGTAAGGTAACAGGGGCCAACGTCCTGACTTTC. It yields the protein CASSPRGKVTGANVLTF.

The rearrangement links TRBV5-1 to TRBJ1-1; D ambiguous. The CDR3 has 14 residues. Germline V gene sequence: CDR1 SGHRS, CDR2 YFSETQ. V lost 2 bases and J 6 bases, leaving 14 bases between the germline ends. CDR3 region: CASSFSGPGSEAFF. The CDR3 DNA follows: TGCGCCAGCAGCTTTAGTGGGCCGGGATCTGAAGCTTTCTTT.

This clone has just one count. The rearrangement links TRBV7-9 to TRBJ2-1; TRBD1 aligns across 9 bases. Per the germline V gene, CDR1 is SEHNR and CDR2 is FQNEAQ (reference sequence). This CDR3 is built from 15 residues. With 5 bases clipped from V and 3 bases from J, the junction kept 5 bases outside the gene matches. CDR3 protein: CASSTRDRVYNEQFF. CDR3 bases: TGTGCCAGCAGCACCCGGGACAGGGTCTACAATGAGCAGTTCTTC.

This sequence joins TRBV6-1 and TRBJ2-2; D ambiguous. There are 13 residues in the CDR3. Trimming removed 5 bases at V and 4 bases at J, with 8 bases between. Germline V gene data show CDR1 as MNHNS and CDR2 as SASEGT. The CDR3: CASSWTTTGELFF. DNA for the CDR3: TGTGCCAGCAGTTGGACCACCACCGGGGAGCTGTTTTTT.

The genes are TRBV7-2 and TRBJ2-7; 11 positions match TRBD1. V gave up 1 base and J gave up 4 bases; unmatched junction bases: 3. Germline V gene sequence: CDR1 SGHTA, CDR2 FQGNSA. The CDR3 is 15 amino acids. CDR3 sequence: CASSLVDRGQYEQYF. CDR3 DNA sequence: TGTGCCAGCAGCTTAGTGGACAGGGGGCAGTACGAGCAGTACTTC. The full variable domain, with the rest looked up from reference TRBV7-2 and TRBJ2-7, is GAGVSQSPSNKVTEKGKDVELRCDPISGHTALYWYRQSLGQGLEFLIYFQGNSAPDKSGLPSDRFSAERTGGSVSTLTIQRTQQEDSAVYLCASSLVDRGQYEQYFGPGTRLTVT.

The CDR3 bases are TGTGCCAGCAGCTTACGTCGAGATTTGCACGTCGGGGCGACCCAGTACTTC. Translating it yields CASSLRRDLHVGATQYF. This rearrangement joins TRBV5-6 to TRBJ2-5, with D tentatively TRBD1 or TRBD2 (5 bases each). This CDR3 is 17 amino acids long. V was cut by 2 bases and J by 7 bases, with 24 bases left in between. In germline, CDR1 is SGHDT, CDR2 YYEEEE.

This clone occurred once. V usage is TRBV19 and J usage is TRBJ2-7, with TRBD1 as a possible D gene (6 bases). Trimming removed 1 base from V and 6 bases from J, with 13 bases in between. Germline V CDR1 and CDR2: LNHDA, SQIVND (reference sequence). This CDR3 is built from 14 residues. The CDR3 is CASSIGGGAGEQYF. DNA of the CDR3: TGTGCCAGTAGTATAGGAGGGGGAGCTGGCGAGCAGTACTTC. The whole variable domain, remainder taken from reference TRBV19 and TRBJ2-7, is DGGITQSPKYLFRKEGQNVTLSCEQNLNHDAMYWYRQDPGQGLRLIYYSQIVNDFQKGDIAEGYSVSREKKESFPLTVTSAQKNPTAFYLCASSIGGGAGEQYFGPGTRLTVT.

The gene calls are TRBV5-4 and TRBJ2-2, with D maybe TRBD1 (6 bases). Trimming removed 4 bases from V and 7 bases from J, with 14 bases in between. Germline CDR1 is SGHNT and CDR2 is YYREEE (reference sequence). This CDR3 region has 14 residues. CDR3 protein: CASSPDSGGGELFF. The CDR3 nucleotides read TGTGCCAGCAGCCCGGACAGCGGCGGCGGGGAGCTGTTTTTT.

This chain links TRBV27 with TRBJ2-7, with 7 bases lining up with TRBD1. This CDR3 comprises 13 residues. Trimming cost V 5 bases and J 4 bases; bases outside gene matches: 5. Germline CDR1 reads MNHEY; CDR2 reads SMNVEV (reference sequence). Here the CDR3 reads CASSALTGYEQYF. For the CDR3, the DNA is TGTGCCAGCAGTGCCCTGACAGGGTACGAGCAGTACTTC.

This chain's CDR3 is CASDGGAVGTEAFF. The CDR3 DNA reads TGTGCCAGCGATGGGGGGGCAGTAGGCACTGAAGCTTTCTTT. The chain employs TRBV6-6 and TRBJ1-1; possible D gene TRBD1, 6 bases. Germline values: CDR1 MNHNY, CDR2 SVGAGI (reference sequence). This CDR3 contains 14 residues. Trimming removed 8 bases from V and 4 bases from J, with 17 bases in between.

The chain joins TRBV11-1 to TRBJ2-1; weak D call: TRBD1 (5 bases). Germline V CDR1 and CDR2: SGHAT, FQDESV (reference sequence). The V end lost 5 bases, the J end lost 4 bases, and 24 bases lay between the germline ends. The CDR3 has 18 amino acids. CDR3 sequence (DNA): TGTGCCAGCAGCCGAAATGGGTTGTGGCAGGGCCTATACAATGAGCAGTTCTTC. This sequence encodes CASSRNGLWQGLYNEQFF.

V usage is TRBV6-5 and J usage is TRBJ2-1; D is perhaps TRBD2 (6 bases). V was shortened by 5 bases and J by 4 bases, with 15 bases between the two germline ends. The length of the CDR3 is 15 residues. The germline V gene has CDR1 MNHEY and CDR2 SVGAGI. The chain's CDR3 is CASSGGTPLYNEQFF. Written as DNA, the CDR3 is TGTGCCAGCAGTGGCGGGACTCCTCTGTACAATGAGCAGTTCTTC.

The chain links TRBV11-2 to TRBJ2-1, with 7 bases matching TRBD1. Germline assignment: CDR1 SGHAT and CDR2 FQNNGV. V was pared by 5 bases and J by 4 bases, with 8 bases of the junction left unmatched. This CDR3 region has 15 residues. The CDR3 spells CASSTTGTAYNEQFF. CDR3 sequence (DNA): TGTGCCAGCAGCACAACCGGGACAGCATACAATGAGCAGTTCTTC. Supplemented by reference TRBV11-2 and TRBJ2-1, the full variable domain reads EAGVAQSPRYKIIEKRQSVAFWCNPISGHATLYWYQQILGQGPKLLIQFQNNGVVDDSQLPKDRFSAERLKGVDSTLKIQPAKLEDSAVYLCASSTTGTAYNEQFFGPGTRLTVL.

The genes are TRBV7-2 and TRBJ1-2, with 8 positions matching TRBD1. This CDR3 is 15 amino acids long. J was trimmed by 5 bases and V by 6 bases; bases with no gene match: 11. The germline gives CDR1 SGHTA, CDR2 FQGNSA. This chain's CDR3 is CASRTTQGAIYGYTF. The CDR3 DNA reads TGTGCCAGCAGAACCACCCAGGGGGCCATATATGGCTACACCTTC.